This TCR beta chain is drawn from a study of persistence of HIV-infected CD4 T cells. Study-level findings and limits: TCR oligoclonality correlated with proviral oligoclonality in the same sorted populations. TCR analyses could not target the rare provirus-carrying CMV-responding cells.

Cells were stimulated with CMV-infected fibroblast lysates at roughly 10 ug/mL. CD40L/CD69 double-negative CD45RO-high memory CD4+ T cells were collected. This was the immunoSEQ version 4 assay in survey mode. Using immunoSEQ multiplex PCR, the repertoire was profiled, and TCRdb retains in-frame clones only, with some absent. The table shows 40,000 to 55,000 clones, with about 80% occurring only once. Concerning this clone itself: What it binds is unknown.

V lost 3 bases and J lost 2, with 8 bases in between. Germline values: CDR1 LNHDA, CDR2 SQIVND (reference sequence). The CDR3 consists of 15 residues. Specimen: CD4+ T cells sorted from PBMCs after approximately 18-hour stimulation, collected from a patient who received antiretroviral therapy. The chain carries TRBV19 and TRBJ2-6; D not resolved. This TCR derives from an adult man with HIV who was CMV-seropositive. CDR3 coding DNA: TGTGCCAGTAGTATGTCCGCAGCTGGGGCCAACGTCCTGACTTTC. Amino acid sequence: CASSMSAAGANVLTF.